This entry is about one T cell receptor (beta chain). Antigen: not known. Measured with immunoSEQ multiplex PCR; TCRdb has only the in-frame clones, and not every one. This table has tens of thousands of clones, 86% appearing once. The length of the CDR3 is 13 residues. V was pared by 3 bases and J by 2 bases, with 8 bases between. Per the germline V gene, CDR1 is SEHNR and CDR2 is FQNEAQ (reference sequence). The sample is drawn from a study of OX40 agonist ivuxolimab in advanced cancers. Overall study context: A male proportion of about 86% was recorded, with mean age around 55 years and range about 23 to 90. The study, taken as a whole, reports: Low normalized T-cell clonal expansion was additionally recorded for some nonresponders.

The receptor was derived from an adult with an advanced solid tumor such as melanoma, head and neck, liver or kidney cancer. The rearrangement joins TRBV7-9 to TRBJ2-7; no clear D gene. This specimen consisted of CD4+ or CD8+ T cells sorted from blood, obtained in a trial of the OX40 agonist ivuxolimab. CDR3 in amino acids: CASSLGSAYEQYF. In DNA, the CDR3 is TGTGCCAGCAGCTTGGGCAGCGCCTACGAGCAGTACTTC.